The following is a TCR beta chain sequence with its context. Its antigen is unidentified. The data originate from a study of OX40 agonist ivuxolimab in advanced cancers. Across the whole study: At doses from 0.01 to 10 mg/kg, patients were given intravenous ivuxolimab every 2 weeks. People in dose escalation had one of these cancers: hepatocellular carcinoma, melanoma, renal cell or head and neck cancer. Prior therapy, whether anti-PD-1, anti-PD-L1 or anti-CTLA-4, was allowed, and under 50% had some.

Whole-study results and caveats: Both blood CD4+ and CD8+ T cells showed clonal growth by week 6 at 0.1 to 3.0 mg/kg.

TCRdb's table, derived via immunoSEQ multiplex PCR, lists solely in-frame clones and lacks some. The data show 70,000 to 95,000 clones, about 90% seen once. Sequencing used CD4+ or CD8+ T cells sorted from blood, obtained in a trial of the OX40 agonist ivuxolimab. The receptor comes from an adult with an advanced solid tumor such as melanoma, head and neck, liver or kidney cancer.

In DNA form, the CDR3 reads TGTGCCAGCAGGCGTGGGACAGGGGGCGCAGGAGGCAATCAGCCCCAGCATTTT. This sequence encodes CASRRGTGGAGGNQPQHF. This chain joins TRBV27 and TRBJ1-5, with 12 bases aligning to TRBD1. Losses at the gene ends were 6 bases for V and 2 bases for J; bases not matched to a gene: 11. Germline V gene lookup returns CDR1 MNHEY and CDR2 SMNVEV (reference sequence). CDR3 length equals 18 residues.